The present T cell receptor (beta chain) was sequenced within a study of blood T cell repertoires in COVID-19. About the research overall: Acute and convalescent COVID-19 samples came from the United States, Italy and Spain.

The CDR3 runs 14 residues. The J segment lost 0 bases and the V segment lost 6 bases, leaving 4 bases of the junction unmatched. Germline V gene sequence: CDR1 SGHTA, CDR2 FQGNSA. The assay was immunoSEQ multiplex PCR, and TCRdb's table has in-frame clones only and misses some. This table has over 250,000 clones, 83% appearing once. The sequence was obtained from a woman in her forties or fifties who had recovered from COVID-19. The specimen was peripheral blood. V usage is TRBV7-2 and J usage is TRBJ1-1, with TRBD1 matching over 7 bases. CDR3 coding DNA: TGTGCCAGCAGGCGTGACAGGGTGAACACTGAAGCTTTCTTT. It specifies CASRRDRVNTEAFF.